The clone carrying this T cell receptor (beta chain) was observed a single time. These data originate in a study of blood T cell repertoires in COVID-19. Turning to the study itself: Sites in the United States, Italy and Spain provided acute and convalescent COVID-19 samples. T cells, B-cell-depleted T cells, or PBMCs provided the cDNA or gDNA that served as material.

In the original workflow: Reference gene primer amplification in the assay estimated nucleated cell counts. The repertoire was sequenced with immunoSEQ multiplex PCR; TCRdb's copy has only in-frame clones and lacks some. V and J calls plus clone size are reproduced from that table; the DNA served to infer D and trimming. The data hold about 64,000 clones, with 80% to 85% observed a single time. Germline trimming cut 7 bases from V and 3 bases from J; bases unmatched to any gene: 9. CDR3 length: 15 amino acids. Germline CDR1 and CDR2: MDHEN and SYDVKM. Sample: peripheral blood. The chain links TRBV28 to TRBJ2-3; 8 bases fit TRBD2. The TCR originated in a human donor in a cohort sampled during active COVID-19. The CDR3 protein is CASKVFGGATDTQYF. DNA for the CDR3: TGTGCCAGCAAGGTTTTCGGGGGGGCGACAGATACGCAGTATTTT.